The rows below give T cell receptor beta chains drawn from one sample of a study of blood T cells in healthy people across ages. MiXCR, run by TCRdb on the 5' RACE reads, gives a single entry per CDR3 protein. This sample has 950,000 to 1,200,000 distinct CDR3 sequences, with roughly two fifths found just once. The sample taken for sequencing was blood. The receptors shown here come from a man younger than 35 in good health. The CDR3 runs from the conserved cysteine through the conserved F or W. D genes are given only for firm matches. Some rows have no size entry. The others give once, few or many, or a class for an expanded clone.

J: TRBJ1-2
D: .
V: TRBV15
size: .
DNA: TGTGCCACCAGCAGAGAGAAGGGACCAAACTATGGCTACACCTTC
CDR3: CATSREKGPNYGYTF

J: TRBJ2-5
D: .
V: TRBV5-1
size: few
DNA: TGCGCCAGCAGCCATTTCCAAGAGACCCAGTACTTC
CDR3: CASSHFQETQYF

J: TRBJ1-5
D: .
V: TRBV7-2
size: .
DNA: TGTGCCAGCAGCTCTCGCGGGGCAGGGATATCTCAGCCCCAGCATTTT
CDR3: CASSSRGAGISQPQHF

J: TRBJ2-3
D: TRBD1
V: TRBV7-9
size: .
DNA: TGTGCCAGCAGCTTAGCGGGGGACAGGGGACAATTCACAGATACGCAGTATTTT
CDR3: CASSLAGDRGQFTDTQYF

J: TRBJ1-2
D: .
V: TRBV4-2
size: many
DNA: TGTGCCAGCAGCCAAGAACAGACTAACTATGGCTACACCTTC
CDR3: CASSQEQTNYGYTF

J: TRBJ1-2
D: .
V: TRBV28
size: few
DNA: TGTGCCAGCAGCCCGGGATCCAGACTCTATGGCTACACCTTC
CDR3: CASSPGSRLYGYTF

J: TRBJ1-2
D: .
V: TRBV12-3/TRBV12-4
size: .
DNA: TGTGCCAGCAGCTCTGGCGGGGGGGCTGGTTATGGCTACACCTTC
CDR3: CASSSGGGAGYGYTF

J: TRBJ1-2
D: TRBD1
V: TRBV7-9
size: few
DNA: TGTGCCAGCAGCCCTCATGGGAACAGGGGTCGGAGCTATGGCTACACCTTC
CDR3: CASSPHGNRGRSYGYTF

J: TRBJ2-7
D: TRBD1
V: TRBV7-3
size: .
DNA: TGTGCCAGCAGCCTATTACCAGCCGGGACAGGCTACGAGCAGTACTTC
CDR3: CASSLLPAGTGYEQYF

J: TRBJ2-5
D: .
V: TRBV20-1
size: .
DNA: TGCAGTGTCTCACTGCCGGGACAAGAGACCCAGTACTTC
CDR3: CSVSLPGQETQYF

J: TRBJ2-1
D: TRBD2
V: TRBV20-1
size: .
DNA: TGCAGTGCCATTATCCCCGGGGGGTCTAGAAGTTCCAATGAGCAGTTCTTC
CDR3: CSAIIPGGSRSSNEQFF

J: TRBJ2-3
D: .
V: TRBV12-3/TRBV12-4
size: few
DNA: TGTGCCAGCACCTCAAGTAGCGCTTCTAGCACAGATACGCAGTATTTT
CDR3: CASTSSSASSTDTQYF

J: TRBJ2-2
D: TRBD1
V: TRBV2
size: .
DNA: TGTGCCAGCAGTGTCGGACAGGGGGTCCCCGGGGAGCTGTTTTTT
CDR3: CASSVGQGVPGELFF

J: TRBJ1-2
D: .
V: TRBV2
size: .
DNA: TGTGCCAGCAGTGAATCCAGAAGCCCAAACTATGGCTACACCTTC
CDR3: CASSESRSPNYGYTF

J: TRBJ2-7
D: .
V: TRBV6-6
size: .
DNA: TGTGCCAGCAGTTACTCGTTCGGGGGTCAAGGGAATGAGCAGTACTTC
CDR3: CASSYSFGGQGNEQYF

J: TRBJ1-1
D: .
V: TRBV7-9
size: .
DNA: TGTGCCAGCACCCCAGACGGGACAAAGAACACTGAAGCTTTCTTT
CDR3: CASTPDGTKNTEAFF

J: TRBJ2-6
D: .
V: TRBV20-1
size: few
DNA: TGCAGTGCTAGAGATCATCCGGGTACCGGCGTCCTGACTTTC
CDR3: CSARDHPGTGVLTF

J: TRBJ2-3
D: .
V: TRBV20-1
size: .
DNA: TGCAGTGCCGGGACACCTATCACAGATACGCAGTATTTT
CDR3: CSAGTPITDTQYF

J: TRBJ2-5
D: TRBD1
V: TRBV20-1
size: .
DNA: TGCGGTGCCACTGGCGACAGGGGGCGGTACCAAGAGACCCAGTACTTC
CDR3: CGATGDRGRYQETQYF

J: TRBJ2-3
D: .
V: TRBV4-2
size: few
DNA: TGTGCCAGCAGCTGGGAGCTGGGCACAGATACGCAGTATTTT
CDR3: CASSWELGTDTQYF

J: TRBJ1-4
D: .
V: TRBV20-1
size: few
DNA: TGCAGTGCTAGAGACACAGGGTTCCCTAATGAAAAACTGTTTTTT
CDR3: CSARDTGFPNEKLFF

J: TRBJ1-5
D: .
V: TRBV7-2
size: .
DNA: TGTGCCAGCAGTTTCCCAGGGGTTCAGCCCCAGCATTTT
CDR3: CASSFPGVQPQHF

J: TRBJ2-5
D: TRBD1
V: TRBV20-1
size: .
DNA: TGCAGTGCTAGAGATTACCAGGGACAGGGGGCGCGAGAGACCCAGTACTTC
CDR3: CSARDYQGQGARETQYF

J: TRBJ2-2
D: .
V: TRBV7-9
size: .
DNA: TGTGCCAGCAGCTACCTTATCGGGGAGCTGTTTTTT
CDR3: CASSYLIGELFF

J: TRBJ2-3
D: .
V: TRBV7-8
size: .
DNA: TGTGCCAGCAGCCCAAGGGAGGTTCTCACAGATACGCAGTATTTT
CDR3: CASSPREVLTDTQYF

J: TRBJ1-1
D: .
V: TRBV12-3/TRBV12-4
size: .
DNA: TGTGCCAGCAGTCCCGGACAGCTTGAAGCTTTCTTT
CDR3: CASSPGQLEAFF

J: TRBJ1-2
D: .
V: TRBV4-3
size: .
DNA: TGCGCCAGCAGCCAAGATGTGCAGGGGCCTCCTGGCTACACCTTC
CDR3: CASSQDVQGPPGYTF

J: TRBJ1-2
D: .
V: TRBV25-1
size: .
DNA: TGTGCCAGCAGTGAATCCCTACGGAATGGCTACACCTTC
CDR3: CASSESLRNGYTF

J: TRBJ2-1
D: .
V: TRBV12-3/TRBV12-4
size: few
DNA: TGTGCCAGCACCTTGGCCCCTGAGGGGCAGTTCTTC
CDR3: CASTLAPEGQFF

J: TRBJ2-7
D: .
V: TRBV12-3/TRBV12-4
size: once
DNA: TGTGCCAGCAGTTTAGCAGTGTCAGCCTACGAGCAGTACTTC
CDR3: CASSLAVSAYEQYF

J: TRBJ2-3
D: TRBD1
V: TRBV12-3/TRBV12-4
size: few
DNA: TGTGCCAGCAGAGATGGGACAGGGTCTGAAGATACGCAGTATTTT
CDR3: CASRDGTGSEDTQYF

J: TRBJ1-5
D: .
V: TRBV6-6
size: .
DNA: TGTGCCAGCAGTTACCTCCACATGAGGGAACCTAATCAGCCCCAGCATTTT
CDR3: CASSYLHMREPNQPQHF

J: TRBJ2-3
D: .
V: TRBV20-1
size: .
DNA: TGCAGTGCTAGAAGGGACATGAGGGGAGCGCAGTATTTT
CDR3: CSARRDMRGAQYF

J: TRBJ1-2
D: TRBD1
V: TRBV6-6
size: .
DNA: TGTGCCAGCAGTGGCGGACAGGCCTATGGCTACACCTTC
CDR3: CASSGGQAYGYTF

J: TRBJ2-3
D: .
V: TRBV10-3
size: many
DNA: TGTGCCATCAGGGGATATCCAGGGTCCACAGATACGCAGTATTTT
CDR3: CAIRGYPGSTDTQYF

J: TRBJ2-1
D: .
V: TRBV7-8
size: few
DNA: TGTGCCAGCAGCTTAGCAGGTCGTACCGTTTACAATGAGCAGTTCTTC
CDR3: CASSLAGRTVYNEQFF

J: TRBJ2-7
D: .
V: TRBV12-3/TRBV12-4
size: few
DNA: TGTGCCAGCAGTGACACAGGGCAAGACTCCTACGAGCAGTACTTC
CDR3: CASSDTGQDSYEQYF

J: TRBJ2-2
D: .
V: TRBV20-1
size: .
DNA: TGCAGTGCTCGTAAGGGGACGAACACCGGGGAGCTGTTTTTT
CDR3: CSARKGTNTGELFF

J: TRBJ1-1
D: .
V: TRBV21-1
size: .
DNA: TGTGCCAGCAGCAAGTTTGTGGGGGCCACTGAAGCTTTCTTT
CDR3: CASSKFVGATEAFF

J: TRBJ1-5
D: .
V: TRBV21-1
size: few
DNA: TGTGCCAGCAGCTCTCGACAGATCAATCAGCCCCAGCATTTT
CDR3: CASSSRQINQPQHF

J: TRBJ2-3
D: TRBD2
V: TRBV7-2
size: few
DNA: TGTGCCAGCAGCTTAAATAGCGGGGGGTCTAGCACAGATACGCAGTATTTT
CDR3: CASSLNSGGSSTDTQYF

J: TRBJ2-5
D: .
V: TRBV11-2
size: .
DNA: TGTGCCAGCAGCCCGAATCAGGGGACCCAGTACTTC
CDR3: CASSPNQGTQYF

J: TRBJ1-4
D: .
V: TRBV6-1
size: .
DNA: TGTGCCAGCAGTGAGGTGTTTAATGAAAAACTGTTTTTT
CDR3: CASSEVFNEKLFF

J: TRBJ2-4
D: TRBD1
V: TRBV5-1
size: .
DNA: TGCGCCAGCAGCCCGCGGCTAATCCAGGGACAGCTCAAAAACATTCAGTACTTC
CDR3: CASSPRLIQGQLKNIQYF

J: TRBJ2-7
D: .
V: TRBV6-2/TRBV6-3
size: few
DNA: TGTGCCAGCAACTACGACGGCAGCTACGAGCAGTACTTC
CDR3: CASNYDGSYEQYF